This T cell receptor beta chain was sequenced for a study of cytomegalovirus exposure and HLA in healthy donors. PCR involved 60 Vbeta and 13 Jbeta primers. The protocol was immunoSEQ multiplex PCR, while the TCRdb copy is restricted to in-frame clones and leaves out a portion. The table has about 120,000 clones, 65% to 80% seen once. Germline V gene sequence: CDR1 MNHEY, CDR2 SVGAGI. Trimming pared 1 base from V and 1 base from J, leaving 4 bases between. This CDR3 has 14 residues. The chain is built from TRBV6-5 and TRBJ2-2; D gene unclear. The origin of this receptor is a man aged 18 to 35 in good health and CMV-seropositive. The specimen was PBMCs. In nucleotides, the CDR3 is TGTGCCAGCAGTTACTTCGGGAACACCGGGGAGCTGTTTTTT. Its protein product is CASSYFGNTGELFF.